This is a list of T cell receptor beta chains from one sample in a study of blood T cell repertoires in COVID-19. The table came from immunoSEQ multiplex PCR; TCRdb's copy has only in-frame clones and leaves some out. The table lists a few hundred thousand clones, around four fifths of them singletons. Input material: peripheral blood. Every receptor here comes from a woman aged 45-60 years with active or convalescent COVID-19. CDR3s include the opening cysteine and the closing phenylalanine or tryptophan. D genes are given only for firm matches. Clone size is given for some rows only: seen once, a few or many times, or a class if the clone is expanded.

>TRBV7-9|TRBJ2-3|-|-
CASSPSTDTQYF
TGTGCCAGCAGCCCGAGCACAGATACGCAGTATTTT
>TRBV5-8|TRBJ2-7|-|-
CASSFTLSEQYF
TGTGCCAGCAGCTTTACTCTCTCCGAGCAGTACTTC
>TRBV13|TRBJ1-4|-|-
CASSLDRRHEKLFF
TGTGCCAGCAGCTTAGACAGGAGACATGAAAAACTGTTTTTT
>TRBV19|TRBJ2-1|-|TRBD2
CASSKRSSGGQFF
TGTGCCAGTAGCAAGCGGTCTAGCGGGGGACAGTTCTTC
>TRBV2|TRBJ1-5|-|TRBD1
CASSEWAQGFSNQPQHF
TGTGCCAGCAGCGAATGGGCACAGGGGTTTAGCAATCAGCCCCAGCATTTT
>TRBV6-5|TRBJ2-2|-|TRBD2
CAALEVGGARELFF
TGTGCCGCCTTAGAAGTGGGAGGGGCCCGGGAGCTGTTTTTT
>TRBV18|TRBJ2-2|-|-
CASSPPGQYTGELFF
TGTGCCAGCTCACCACCTGGACAGTACACCGGGGAGCTGTTTTTT
>TRBV27|TRBJ2-5|-|-
CASSLAGTQYF
TGTGCCAGCAGTTTAGCGGGGACCCAGTACTTC
>TRBV20-1|TRBJ2-7|-|-
CSASPGWVEQYF
TGCAGTGCTAGTCCGGGATGGGTCGAGCAGTACTTC
>TRBV10-3|TRBJ2-7|-|TRBD1
CAISEPGQGTYEQYF
TGTGCCATCAGTGAGCCGGGACAGGGGACCTACGAGCAGTACTTC
>TRBV19|TRBJ1-4|-|TRBD1
CASSPRTGNEEKLFF
TGTGCCAGTAGTCCGCGGACAGGTAACGAAGAGAAACTGTTTTTT
>TRBV4-2|TRBJ2-7|-|TRBD2
CASSHLEAGAYEQYF
TGTGCCAGCAGCCATTTGGAAGCGGGGGCCTACGAGCAGTACTTC
>TRBV10-3|TRBJ1-1|-|TRBD1
CAISETGGFTEAFF
TGTGCCATCAGTGAAACAGGGGGATTCACTGAAGCTTTCTTT
>TRBV30|TRBJ1-5|-|-
CAWSMGANQPQHF
TGTGCCTGGAGTATGGGGGCCAATCAGCCCCAGCATTTT
>TRBV6-5|TRBJ2-5|-|TRBD2
CASSPLAGSPETQYF
TGTGCCAGCAGTCCCCTAGCGGGGAGCCCAGAGACCCAGTACTTC
>TRBV12-3/TRBV12-4|TRBJ1-1|-|-
CASSRTSPEAFF
TGTGCCAGCAGTCGGACAAGCCCTGAAGCTTTCTTT
>TRBV13|TRBJ2-1|-|-
CASSLGAMGDNEQFF
TGTGCCAGCAGCTTAGGGGCGATGGGCGACAATGAGCAGTTCTTC
>TRBV7-7|TRBJ2-5|few|TRBD2
CASSLAPGLAAQETQYF
TGTGCCAGCAGCTTAGCTCCCGGACTAGCAGCTCAAGAGACCCAGTACTTC
>TRBV11-2|TRBJ1-1|-|TRBD1
CASSFDRDGITEAFF
TGTGCCAGCAGCTTCGACAGGGATGGTATCACTGAAGCTTTCTTT
>TRBV27|TRBJ1-1|-|TRBD1
CASSLQGTGGALTEAFF
TGTGCCAGCAGTTTACAAGGGACAGGGGGCGCGCTCACTGAAGCTTTCTTT
>TRBV19|TRBJ2-6|-|-
CASSKGGSGANVLTF
TGTGCCAGTTCAAAGGGAGGCTCTGGGGCCAACGTCCTGACTTTC
>TRBV6-1|TRBJ2-3|-|TRBD2
CASSAVPTLAGEADTQYF
TGTGCCAGCAGTGCCGTCCCGACACTAGCGGGAGAGGCAGATACGCAGTATTTT
>TRBV12-3/TRBV12-4|TRBJ1-5|-|-
CASRRTADQPQHF
TGTGCCAGCAGGCGGACAGCCGATCAGCCCCAGCATTTT
>TRBV23-1|TRBJ2-7|-|TRBD1
CASSQVGQEPGLEGDEQYF
TGCGCCAGCAGTCAAGTCGGACAGGAACCCGGTCTAGAAGGTGACGAGCAGTACTTC
>TRBV2|TRBJ2-2|once|TRBD2
CASSDLAGNGELFF
TGTGCCAGCAGTGACCTAGCGGGGAACGGGGAGCTGTTTTTT
>TRBV15|TRBJ2-1|-|-
CATSRERPWDEQFF
TGTGCCACCAGCAGAGAGAGGCCGTGGGATGAGCAGTTCTTC
>TRBV7-9|TRBJ1-4|-|-
CASSPRGEANEKLFF
TGTGCCAGCAGCCCAAGAGGGGAGGCTAATGAAAAACTGTTTTTT
>TRBV14|TRBJ1-6|-|TRBD1
CASSQGHRGPLNSPLHF
TGTGCCAGCAGCCAGGGGCACAGGGGGCCTTTAAATTCACCCCTCCACTTT